Listed below are T cell receptor beta chains from one sample, sequenced in a study of naive and memory T cell subsets. One entry per CDR3 protein, called by TCRdb with MiXCR from the 5' RACE reads. The sample shows about 48,000 distinct CDR3 sequences, 4.7% of them seen only once. These receptors all come from a female donor in good health. The conserved cysteine and the conserved F or W are not part of the CDR3 here.

v_call,cdr3_aa
TRBV7-8,ASSSRVGQGIRNTEAF
TRBV12-3/TRBV12-4,ASSPIDLRETYEQY
TRBV27,ASSLTMGYNEQF
TRBV28,ASSPAFRGDEQY
TRBV19,ASSPTTPRVDEQF
TRBV29-1,SVRGARQTQY
TRBV5-6,ASSLSSSPRLSYNEQF
TRBV9,ASSIGGGRGSPLH
TRBV20-1,SARLGTGVGSPLH
TRBV20-1,SARPRSGLAGVYLKYEQY
TRBV2,ASSEDQGTAF
TRBV5-5,ASSSPGQSMNTEAF
TRBV29-1,SVVSLGQGLEAF
TRBV5-4,ASSSRLVAGPHYEQY
TRBV5-6,ASSLGGRNQPQH
TRBV27,ASSLYGIGAEKLF
TRBV3-1,ASSHGFPGTGAYGYT
TRBV19,ASSMVGRSSQPQH
TRBV5-4,ASSPGTSGRNTDTQY
TRBV7-9,ATNTPWGGEQY
TRBV6-6,ASSDVPYEQY
TRBV11-3,ASSLTSGSETQY
TRBV29-1,SVSYGQGSNQPQH
TRBV7-2,ASRFSVHRYAATDTQY
TRBV28,ASSSDGVGNQPQH
TRBV20-1,SASDSLLAGYNEQF
TRBV29-1,SVPGTSDPDTQY
TRBV6-2/TRBV6-3,ASSYWQGHTEAF
TRBV6-1,ASSEASVAEKLF
TRBV5-1,ASSLDLENIQY
TRBV5-8,ASSRGQAGANVLT
TRBV28,ASSEPLSIAAPSYNEQF
TRBV12-3/TRBV12-4,ASTRGGGSNQPQH
TRBV7-9,ASSLVNEQF
TRBV5-1,ASSLEGAAGQPQH
TRBV4-2,ASSQGIGTSGSAGSTDTQY
TRBV6-2/TRBV6-3,ASSDSPPDNEQF
TRBV28,ASSEAGGFSSGANVLT
TRBV9,ASSVGTGAGLARDTQY
TRBV5-4,ASSLAGTSGIEQY
TRBV12-3/TRBV12-4,ASSLIVTDEQF
TRBV6-6,ASSYRSRSTDTQY
TRBV25-1,ASSRTGDSPLH
TRBV2,ASSEVFGSSRDRGRWTQPQH
TRBV29-1,SVEVSRAGLQETQY
TRBV20-1,SARLAGLAGSKRYEQY
TRBV7-2,ASSRTGTRRYGYT
TRBV29-1,SAPGASGRRTDTQY
TRBV7-2,ASSLLAGRDTQY
TRBV7-2,ASSLDFGTTQETQY
TRBV3-1,ASRNGHRGNTEAF
TRBV5-5,ASKIRDAETYGYT
TRBV5-1,ASSPPGQGASYEQY
TRBV5-4,ASSFRTGGNTEAF
TRBV28,ASSSPIRDRGSKDTQY
TRBV28,ASSSGGASGQPQH
TRBV7-8,ASSSSVRGQRNSPLH
TRBV9,ASSEQHSSGNTIY
TRBV7-2,ASSPSLTGSLGYT
TRBV29-1,SGTGQGNTEAF